This T cell receptor beta chain comes out of a study of T cell responses to AZD1222 COVID-19 vaccine. Study-wide points: Just a handful of AZD1222 recipients tested seropositive at baseline. Reports indicate that nearly half of spike-specific TCRs are directed at unmutated variant regions.

CDR1 is SNHLY and CDR2 is FYNNEI in the germline V gene. V was clipped by 6 bases and J by 3 bases, with 8 bases between them. There are 12 residues in the CDR3. Remarks on this clone: Its antigen is not identified.

Produced via immunoSEQ multiplex PCR; TCRdb's table is partial and in-frame only. Among about 150,000 clones listed, approximately 90% were seen once. This clonotype was sampled from an adult in good health. The V and J genes are TRBV2 and TRBJ2-5; the D gene is possibly TRBD2 (6 bases). The specimen was peripheral blood, collected on day 0 of AZD1222 vaccination. The CDR3 region has the DNA TGTGCCAGCAGGACTAGTAAAGAGACCCAGTACTTC. This sequence encodes CASRTSKETQYF.